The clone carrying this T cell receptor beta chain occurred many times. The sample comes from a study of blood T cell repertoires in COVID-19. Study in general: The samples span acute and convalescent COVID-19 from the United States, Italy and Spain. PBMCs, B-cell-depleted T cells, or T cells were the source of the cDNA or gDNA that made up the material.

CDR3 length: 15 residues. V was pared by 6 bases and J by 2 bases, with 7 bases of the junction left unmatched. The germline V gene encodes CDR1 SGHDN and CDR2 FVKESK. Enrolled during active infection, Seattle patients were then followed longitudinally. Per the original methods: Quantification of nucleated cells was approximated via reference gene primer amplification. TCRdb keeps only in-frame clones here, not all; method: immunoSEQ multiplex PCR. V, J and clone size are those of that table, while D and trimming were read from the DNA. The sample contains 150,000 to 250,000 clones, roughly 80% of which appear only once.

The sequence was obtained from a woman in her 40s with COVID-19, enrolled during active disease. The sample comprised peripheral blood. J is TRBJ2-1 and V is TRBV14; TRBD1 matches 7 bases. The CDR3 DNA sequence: TGTGCCAGCAGTCCTTCGGGACAGACCTACAATGAGCAGTTCTTC. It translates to CASSPSGQTYNEQFF.